The rows below give T cell receptor beta chains drawn from one sample of a study of blood T cell repertoires in COVID-19. Some clones are missing from TCRdb's copy, which holds only in-frame ones; the method was immunoSEQ multiplex PCR. The data contain over 200,000 clones, approximately 91% of them seen just once; the ten biggest clones take up less than 3%. Sample: peripheral blood. Receptors were obtained from a woman in her sixties or seventies with acute or convalescent COVID-19. CDR3s include the opening cysteine and the closing phenylalanine or tryptophan. D genes are given only for firm matches. The size entry is marked missing in some rows and otherwise reads once, few, many or a size class.

size	V	D	J	DNA	CDR3
NA	TRBV20-1	NA	TRBJ1-2	TGCAGTGCTATACTGTCTGGCTACACCTTC	CSAILSGYTF
NA	TRBV30	NA	TRBJ2-6	TGTGCCTGGAGTCCAGGGGTGCGGGGGGCCAACGTCCTGACTTTC	CAWSPGVRGANVLTF
NA	TRBV19	TRBD1	TRBJ1-1	TGTGCCAGTAGACAGACAGGGAAGGGCACTGAAGCTTTCTTT	CASRQTGKGTEAFF
NA	TRBV7-2	TRBD1	TRBJ2-1	TGTGCCAGCAGCTTAGCGGGACAGGGGTCCTACAATGAGCAGTTCTTC	CASSLAGQGSYNEQFF
NA	TRBV11-2	TRBD2	TRBJ2-1	TGTGCCAGCAGCTCTCCGACTAGCGGGAGTTTCAATGAGCAGTTCTTC	CASSSPTSGSFNEQFF
NA	TRBV6-2/TRBV6-3	TRBD1	TRBJ2-1	TGTGCCAGCAGCTCGGGACAGGGTGGTACTGAGCAGTTCTTC	CASSSGQGGTEQFF
NA	TRBV6-5	TRBD1	TRBJ2-5	TGTGCCAGCAGTTGGGGGACAGGAACTGGAGAGACCCAGTACTTC	CASSWGTGTGETQYF
NA	TRBV9	NA	TRBJ1-4	TGTGCCAGCAGCGGCAGGGGAGAGGAAAAACTGTTTTTT	CASSGRGEEKLFF
NA	TRBV6-1	TRBD2	TRBJ2-1	TGTGCCAGCAGTGCAATCAGCGGGAGTCTTAACAATGAGCAGTTCTTC	CASSAISGSLNNEQFF
NA	TRBV24-1	TRBD1	TRBJ2-3	TGTGCCACCAGTGATTCGGGACAGGGGACGCAGTATTTT	CATSDSGQGTQYF
NA	TRBV29-1	TRBD2	TRBJ2-1	TGCAGCGTTGAAGATAATTTAGCGGGAGGGCTCTACAATGAGCAGTTCTTC	CSVEDNLAGGLYNEQFF
NA	TRBV3-1/TRBV3-2	TRBD2	TRBJ2-5	TGTGCCAGCGAGGGGCGGGGGGCCTTAGAGACCCAGTACTTC	CASEGRGALETQYF
NA	TRBV5-5	TRBD1	TRBJ1-1	TGTGCCAGCAGCTTGGCCGGGACAGGGGGCACTGAAGCTTTCTTT	CASSLAGTGGTEAFF
NA	TRBV7-9	NA	TRBJ2-7	TGTGCCAGCAGTCCCGTCCCCTACGAGCAGTACTTC	CASSPVPYEQYF
few	TRBV12-5	NA	TRBJ1-1	TGTGCTAGTGGTTTGGAGAGATACACTGAAGCTTTCTTT	CASGLERYTEAFF
NA	TRBV28	NA	TRBJ1-1	TGTGCCAGCAGTTCTACAGGGAATATGAACACTGAAGCTTTCTTT	CASSSTGNMNTEAFF
NA	TRBV5-1	TRBD1	TRBJ2-5	TGCGCCAGCAGCCGGGACAGCCAAGAGACCCAGTACTTC	CASSRDSQETQYF
NA	TRBV15	NA	TRBJ2-1	TGTGCCACCAGCAGAGATCGGGCTCAGGGGAGCAATGAGCAGTTCTTC	CATSRDRAQGSNEQFF
NA	TRBV18	NA	TRBJ2-1	TGTGCCAGCTCGAAGGACACACGAATAGACAATGAGCAGTTCTTC	CASSKDTRIDNEQFF
NA	TRBV11-2	TRBD1	TRBJ1-5	TGTGCCAGCAGCCCGGGACAGGTGAACAATCAGCCCCAGCATTTT	CASSPGQVNNQPQHF
once	TRBV2	TRBD1	TRBJ1-1	TGTGCCAGCAGTGACTGGGACAGGGTAGACACTGAAGCTTTCTTT	CASSDWDRVDTEAFF
NA	TRBV4-3	TRBD2	TRBJ2-1	TGCGCCAGCAGCCGAGTGGCTAGCGGGGGTTCTAGCTCCTACAATGAGCAGTTCTTC	CASSRVASGGSSSYNEQFF
once	TRBV7-9	TRBD1	TRBJ2-1	TGTGCCAGCAGCTCCCCTTTGGGGACAGGGACTGGCTCCTACAATGAGCAGTTCTTC	CASSSPLGTGTGSYNEQFF
NA	TRBV2	NA	TRBJ1-2	TGTGCCAGCAACAGAGGGGGTTCGAAGCACTATGGCTACACCTTC	CASNRGGSKHYGYTF
NA	TRBV5-1	TRBD1	TRBJ1-2	TGCGCCAGCAGCATAGAGACAGGGTTGTTTGGCTACACCTTC	CASSIETGLFGYTF
NA	TRBV5-1	TRBD1	TRBJ1-3	TGCGCCAGCAGCCTGACAGGGGAGGCTGGAAACACCATATATTTT	CASSLTGEAGNTIYF
NA	TRBV19	NA	TRBJ1-5	TGTGCCAGTAGTATAGATTTAGAGGGTTGGGGTAATCAGCCCCAGCATTTT	CASSIDLEGWGNQPQHF
NA	TRBV18	NA	TRBJ2-7	TGTGCCAGCTCACCACGAAATGATCTCTACTCCGAGCAGTACTTC	CASSPRNDLYSEQYF
NA	TRBV5-1	TRBD2	TRBJ2-1	TGCGCCAGCAGCCAAACTAGCGGGAGAAGGGACGAGCAGTTCTTC	CASSQTSGRRDEQFF
NA	TRBV19	NA	TRBJ1-2	TGTGCCACTGACGTGAGGGGGGGCTATGGCTACACCTTC	CATDVRGGYGYTF
NA	TRBV27	NA	TRBJ2-3	TGTGCCAGCAGCCCTCGGGGTAGCGCCACAGATACGCAGTATTTT	CASSPRGSATDTQYF
NA	TRBV19	NA	TRBJ1-2	TGTGCCAGTAGTATAACGAAGGGGGACGGCTACACCTTC	CASSITKGDGYTF
once	TRBV19	TRBD1	TRBJ1-2	TGTGCCAGTAGTGGGACAGGGGGGAACTATGGCTACACCTTC	CASSGTGGNYGYTF
NA	TRBV18	TRBD1	TRBJ1-1	TGTGCCAGCTCAGGGGACAGGGGGTTCACTGAAGCTTTCTTT	CASSGDRGFTEAFF
NA	TRBV11-2	TRBD2	TRBJ2-5	TGTGCCAGCAGCTTAGAAAGGCTAGCGGGAGGGGGGGAGACCCAGTACTTC	CASSLERLAGGGETQYF
NA	TRBV5-1	TRBD1	TRBJ1-1	TGCGCCAGCAGTCGGGACCCCGGGGACAGGAGGAACACTGAAGCTTTCTTT	CASSRDPGDRRNTEAFF
NA	TRBV2	NA	TRBJ2-7	TGTGCCAGCAGTGAAAATCTCCCTATATGGACTATATACGAGCAGTACTTC	CASSENLPIWTIYEQYF
few	TRBV5-6	TRBD2	TRBJ2-1	TGTGCCAGCAGCTTGCTAGCGGGTTCCTCCTACAATGAGCAGTTCTTC	CASSLLAGSSYNEQFF
once	TRBV28	NA	TRBJ2-3	TGTGCCAGCAGGGCCGCCGGGAGCGGCACAGATACGCAGTATTTT	CASRAAGSGTDTQYF
NA	TRBV24-1	TRBD2	TRBJ2-1	TGTGCCACCAGTGATCCTACTAGCGGGGGGGCCGGTGAGCAGTTCTTC	CATSDPTSGGAGEQFF
NA	TRBV19	TRBD2	TRBJ2-1	TGTGCCAGTAGTATAGATTGGCGGGGGAAGTACAATGAGCAGTTCTTC	CASSIDWRGKYNEQFF
NA	TRBV7-2	TRBD1	TRBJ1-6	TGTGCCAGCAGACCCGCGGGACAGCCGAATTCACCCCTCCACTTT	CASRPAGQPNSPLHF
NA	TRBV23-1	TRBD1	TRBJ1-4	TGCGCCAGCAGTCCTCCAGGAGGCAGGGGGCACGAGGAGAATGAAAAACTGTTTTTT	CASSPPGGRGHEENEKLFF
NA	TRBV2	NA	TRBJ1-5	TGTGCCAGCTCTACCGTAACTAGCAATCAGCCCCAGCATTTT	CASSTVTSNQPQHF
once	TRBV18	NA	TRBJ2-5	TGTGCCAGCTCACCACCGGTTCAGGTCCAAGAGACCCAGTACTTC	CASSPPVQVQETQYF
NA	TRBV7-6	NA	TRBJ1-6	TGTGCCAGCAGCTTAGTCAATACCGAGGATTCACCCCTCCACTTT	CASSLVNTEDSPLHF
NA	TRBV28	TRBD1	TRBJ2-5	TGTGCCAGCAGTCCCGGGACAGGGGGGCCGTTAAGGAAGACCCAGTACTTC	CASSPGTGGPLRKTQYF
NA	TRBV11-3	TRBD1	TRBJ1-6	TGTGCCAGCAGCCCCCGGAACAGGGGGCTCCATAATTCACCCCTCCACTTT	CASSPRNRGLHNSPLHF
few	TRBV19	TRBD2	TRBJ2-1	TGTGCCAGTAGTCATCCACCACCACTAGCGGGAGCGAGGAATGAGCAGTTCTTC	CASSHPPPLAGARNEQFF
NA	TRBV5-6	NA	TRBJ1-6	TGTGCCAGCAGCTCAGGGGTTCGGGGCAATTCACCCCTCCACTTT	CASSSGVRGNSPLHF
NA	TRBV10-3	NA	TRBJ2-7	TGTGCCATCAGTGACTCTATTTACTACGAGCAGTACTTC	CAISDSIYYEQYF
NA	TRBV7-2	TRBD1	TRBJ1-1	TGTGCCAGCAAAGGGGGCCTGAACACTGAAGCTTTCTTT	CASKGGLNTEAFF
NA	TRBV19	NA	TRBJ1-5	TGTGCCAGTAGCCGGACAATCAATCAGCCCCAGCATTTT	CASSRTINQPQHF